A selection of T cell receptor beta chains follows, all from one sample in a study of blood T cell repertoires in COVID-19. Only in-frame clones appear in the TCRdb table, and some are missing; sequencing was by immunoSEQ multiplex PCR. This sample has over 85,000 clones; approximately 83% occur once, and the top ten carry less than 2.5%. Sequenced: peripheral blood. These receptors were taken from a woman in her seventies with acute or convalescent COVID-19. The CDR3 runs from the conserved cysteine through the conserved F or W. Clone size, where shown, is once, few, many, or a class for clones that have expanded.

j_call clone_size v_call cdr3_aa
TRBJ2-3 - TRBV27 CASALDGNTQYF
TRBJ1-6 - TRBV28 CASSPRQVQGAWSPLHF
TRBJ2-5 - TRBV11-3 CASSFRQGPPETQYF
TRBJ1-1 - TRBV5-1 CASIFPGQGSTEAFF
TRBJ1-2 - TRBV18 CASSPDRGNNYGYTF
TRBJ2-5 - TRBV7-6 CASSLAGGKETQYF
TRBJ1-6 - TRBV5-5 CASSLRRGQTNSPLHF
TRBJ1-1 - TRBV3-1/TRBV3-2 CASSESMNTEAFF
TRBJ2-6 few TRBV2 CASSQGAGANVLTF
TRBJ2-5 - TRBV5-1 CASSFTSSVETQYF
TRBJ1-2 once TRBV5-4 CASSYRAESNYGYTF
TRBJ2-3 - TRBV5-1 CASSLGNGQGPRTDTQYF
TRBJ1-5 few TRBV2 CASSGGSLFMGSNQPQHF
TRBJ2-3 - TRBV5-1 CASSSLSSANTQYF
TRBJ2-2 - TRBV9 CASSVRFANTGELFF
TRBJ2-5 - TRBV13 CASSATGPQETQYF
TRBJ2-5 - TRBV14 CASSQALRQETQYF